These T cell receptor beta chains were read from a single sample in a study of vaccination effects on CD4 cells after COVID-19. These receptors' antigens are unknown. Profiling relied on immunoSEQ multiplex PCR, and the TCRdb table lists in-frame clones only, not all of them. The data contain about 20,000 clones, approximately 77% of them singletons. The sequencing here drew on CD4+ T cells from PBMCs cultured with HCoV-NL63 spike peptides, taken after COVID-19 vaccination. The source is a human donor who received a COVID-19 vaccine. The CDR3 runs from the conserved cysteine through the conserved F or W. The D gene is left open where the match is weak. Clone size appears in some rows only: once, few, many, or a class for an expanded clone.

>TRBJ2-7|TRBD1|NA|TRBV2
CASSDDRGWTYEQYF
TGTGCCAGCAGTGACGACAGGGGTTGGACCTACGAGCAGTACTTC
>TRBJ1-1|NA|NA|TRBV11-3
CASSLGRGLGTEAFF
TGTGCCAGCAGCTTAGGACGGGGGCTCGGGACTGAAGCTTTCTTT
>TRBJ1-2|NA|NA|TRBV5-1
CASSPGTRSSGYTF
TGCGCCAGCAGCCCAGGGACACGAAGTTCGGGCTACACCTTC
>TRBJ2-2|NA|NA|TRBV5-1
CASSMTANTGELFF
TGCGCCAGCAGCATGACGGCGAACACCGGGGAGCTGTTTTTT
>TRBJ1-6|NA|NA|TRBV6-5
CASSYDPRVNSPLHF
TGTGCCAGCAGTTATGACCCGAGGGTTAATTCACCCCTCCACTTT
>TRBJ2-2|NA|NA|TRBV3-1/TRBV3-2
CASSQRHTGELFF
TGTGCCAGCAGCCAAAGACACACCGGGGAGCTGTTTTTT
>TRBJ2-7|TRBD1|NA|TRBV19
CASSLGQDYEQYF
TGTGCCAGTAGTCTAGGACAGGACTACGAGCAGTACTTC
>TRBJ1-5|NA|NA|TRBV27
CASSFGVDGQPQHF
TGTGCCAGCAGTTTTGGGGTTGACGGTCAGCCCCAGCATTTT
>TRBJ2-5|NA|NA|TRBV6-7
CASSYSTGLQETQYF
TGTGCCAGCAGTTACTCAACGGGGTTGCAAGAGACCCAGTACTTC
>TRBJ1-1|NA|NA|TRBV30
CAWSRGGNTEAFF
TGTGCCTGGAGCCGAGGAGGGAACACTGAAGCTTTCTTT
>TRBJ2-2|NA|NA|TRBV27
CASTLGTPNTGELFF
TGTGCCAGCACGCTCGGGACACCGAACACCGGGGAGCTGTTTTTT
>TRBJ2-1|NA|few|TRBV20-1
CSARDPNEQFF
TGCAGTGCTAGAGATCCCAATGAGCAGTTCTTC
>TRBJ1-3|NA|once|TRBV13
CASSRTRAGSGNTIYF
TGTGCCAGCAGCCGGACCCGGGCAGGCTCTGGAAACACCATATATTTT
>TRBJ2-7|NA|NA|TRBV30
CAWRGIGIHEQYF
TGTGCCTGGAGGGGAATTGGTATCCACGAGCAGTACTTC
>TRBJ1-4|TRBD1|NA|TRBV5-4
CASRLQGDNEKLFF
TGTGCCAGCAGGCTACAGGGGGATAATGAAAAACTGTTTTTT
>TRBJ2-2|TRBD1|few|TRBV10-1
CASSWDRGKAGELFF
TGCGCCAGCAGTTGGGACAGGGGTAAGGCCGGGGAGCTGTTTTTT
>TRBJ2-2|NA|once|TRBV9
CASSVRGTTGELFF
TGTGCCAGCAGCGTGAGGGGCACCACCGGGGAGCTGTTTTTT
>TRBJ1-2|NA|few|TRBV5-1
CASSLDSYGYTF
TGCGCCAGCAGCCTAGACAGCTATGGCTACACCTTC
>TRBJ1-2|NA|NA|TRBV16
CASSQGLSDGYTF
TGTGCCAGCAGCCAGGGTCTTAGCGATGGCTACACCTTC
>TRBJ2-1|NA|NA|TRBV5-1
CASSLQLRELGEQFF
TGCGCCAGCAGCTTGCAATTACGGGAGTTGGGTGAGCAGTTCTTC
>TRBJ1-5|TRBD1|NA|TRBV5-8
CASSLGGQGNQPQHF
TGTGCCAGCAGCTTGGGGGGACAGGGCAATCAGCCCCAGCATTTT
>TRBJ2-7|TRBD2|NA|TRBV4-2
CASSQDLALAGFSYEQYF
TGTGCCAGCAGCCAAGATTTGGCCCTAGCGGGTTTCTCCTACGAGCAGTACTTC
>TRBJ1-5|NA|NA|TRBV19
CASSIRSRQEGNQPQHF
TGTGCCAGTAGTATAAGGAGCCGACAGGAGGGCAATCAGCCCCAGCATTTT
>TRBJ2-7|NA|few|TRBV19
CASSRGLSYEQYF
TGTGCCAGTTCTAGGGGCCTCTCCTACGAGCAGTACTTC
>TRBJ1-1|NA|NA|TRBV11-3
CASSSRTDTEAFF
TGTGCCAGCAGCTCCCGGACAGACACTGAAGCTTTCTTT
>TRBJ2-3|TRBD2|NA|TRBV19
CASSSGRGTDTQYF
TGTGCCAGTAGTAGCGGGAGAGGCACAGATACGCAGTATTTT
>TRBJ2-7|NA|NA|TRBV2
CASSLLVGDEQYF
TGTGCCAGCAGTTTATTAGTTGGCGACGAGCAGTACTTC
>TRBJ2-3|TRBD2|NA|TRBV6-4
CASSAAGEADTQYF
TGTGCCAGCAGTGCCGCGGGAGAAGCAGATACGCAGTATTTT
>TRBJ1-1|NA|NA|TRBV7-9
CASSLDREGAFF
TGTGCCAGCAGCTTAGACAGGGAAGGAGCTTTCTTT
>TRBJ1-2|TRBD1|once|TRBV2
CASRGQGGTYGYTF
TGTGCCAGCAGAGGACAGGGGGGTACCTATGGCTACACCTTC
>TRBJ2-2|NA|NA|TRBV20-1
CSASGPSGTGELFF
TGCAGTGCTAGTGGACCCTCCGGGACCGGGGAGCTGTTTTTT
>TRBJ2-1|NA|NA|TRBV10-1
CASSVWGATDEQFF
TGCGCCAGCAGTGTTTGGGGGGCTACGGATGAGCAGTTCTTC
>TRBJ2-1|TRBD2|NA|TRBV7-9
CASSPPGSSGGDNEQFF
TGTGCCAGCAGCCCTCCCGGGAGTAGCGGGGGGGACAATGAGCAGTTCTTC
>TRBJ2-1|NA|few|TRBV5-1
CASYEDSSYNEQFF
TGCGCCAGCTACGAGGACAGCTCCTACAATGAGCAGTTCTTC
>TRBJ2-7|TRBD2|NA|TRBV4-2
CASSQERGGGDSYEQYF
TGTGCCAGCAGCCAAGAGAGAGGCGGGGGGGACTCCTACGAGCAGTACTTC
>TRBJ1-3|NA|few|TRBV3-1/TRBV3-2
CASSNTGNSGNTIYF
TGTGCCAGCAGCAATACGGGGAACTCTGGAAACACCATATATTTT
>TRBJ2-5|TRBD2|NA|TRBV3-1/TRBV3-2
CASSRLAETQYF
TGTGCCAGCAGTCGACTAGCAGAGACCCAGTACTTC
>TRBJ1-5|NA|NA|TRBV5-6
CASTQEGRFQPQHF
TGTGCCAGCACCCAAGAAGGGAGGTTTCAGCCCCAGCATTTT
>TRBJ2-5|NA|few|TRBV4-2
CASSQAPRGSWQGGETQYF
TGTGCCAGCAGCCAAGCCCCTAGGGGATCTTGGCAGGGGGGAGAGACCCAGTACTTC
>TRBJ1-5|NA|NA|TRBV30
CAWSVGGDNQPQHF
TGTGCCTGGAGTGTTGGGGGAGACAATCAGCCCCAGCATTTT
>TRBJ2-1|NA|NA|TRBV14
CASSQASLRSSYNEQFF
TGTGCCAGCAGCCAAGCTAGTCTCCGATCCTCCTACAATGAGCAGTTCTTC
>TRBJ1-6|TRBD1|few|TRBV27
CASSPLGTGVSPLHF
TGTGCCAGCAGTCCTCTGGGGACAGGGGTCTCACCCCTCCACTTT
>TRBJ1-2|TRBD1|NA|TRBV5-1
CASSLDLTGGDYGYTF
TGCGCCAGCAGCTTGGATCTCACAGGGGGCGACTATGGCTACACCTTC
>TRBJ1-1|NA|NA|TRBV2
CASSAGEGTEAFF
TGTGCCAGCAGTGCGGGGGAGGGCACTGAAGCTTTCTTT
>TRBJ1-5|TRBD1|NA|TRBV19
CASSTQTGNNQPQHF
TGTGCCAGTAGTACTCAGACAGGGAATAATCAGCCCCAGCATTTT
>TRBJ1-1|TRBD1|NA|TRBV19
CASSFPGQGTTEAFF
TGTGCCAGTAGTTTCCCGGGACAGGGGACCACTGAAGCTTTCTTT
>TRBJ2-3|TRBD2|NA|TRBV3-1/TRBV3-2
CASSPGAGTGDTQYF
TGTGCCAGCAGCCCCGGAGCGGGGACGGGGGATACGCAGTATTTT
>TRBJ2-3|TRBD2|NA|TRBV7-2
CASSSGGGRVLTDTQYF
TGTGCCAGCAGCTCCGGTGGCGGGAGGGTCCTAACAGATACGCAGTATTTT
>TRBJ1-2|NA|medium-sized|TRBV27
CASSLSGRGNYGYTF
TGTGCCAGCAGTTTATCGGGCAGGGGAAACTATGGCTACACCTTC
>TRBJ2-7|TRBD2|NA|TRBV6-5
CASRTVAGGSYEQYF
TGTGCCAGCAGGACCGTAGCGGGAGGCTCCTACGAGCAGTACTTC
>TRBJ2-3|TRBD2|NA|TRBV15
CATSRGWGGGAPGTDTQYF
TGTGCCACCAGCAGAGGATGGGGCGGGGGGGCCCCAGGCACAGATACGCAGTATTTT
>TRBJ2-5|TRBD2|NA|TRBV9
CASSVGLAGGQETQYF
TGTGCCAGCAGCGTAGGACTAGCGGGGGGCCAAGAGACCCAGTACTTC
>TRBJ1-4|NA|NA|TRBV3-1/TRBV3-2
CASSQDPQGWEKLFF
TGTGCCAGCAGCCAAGATCCTCAGGGTTGGGAAAAACTGTTTTTT
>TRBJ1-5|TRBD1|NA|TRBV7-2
CASSFRQGDQPQHF
TGTGCCAGCAGCTTCCGACAGGGCGATCAGCCCCAGCATTTT
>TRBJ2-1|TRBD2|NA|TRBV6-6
CASSYERGAFNEQFF
TGTGCCAGCAGTTACGAGCGGGGGGCTTTCAATGAGCAGTTCTTC